This TCR beta chain was identified during a study of T cells in Graves' hyperthyroidism and ophthalmopathy. Study results and limitations: With a median lead of 6.5 months before onset, the model predicted ophthalmopathy. Most clonotypes expanded in the thyroid (above 0.001) were also present in blood.

This clonotype was recorded many times. Its antigen is still unknown. RNA transcripts yielded amplified TCR beta CDR3 regions. The HTBI primer set served for first-round RT-PCR of the TCR CDR3. TCRdb ran MiXCR on the multiplex PCR reads and lists one entry per CDR3 protein. The repertoire holds around 260,000 distinct CDR3 sequences, 25% to 30% seen once, with approximately 25% in the top ten. The length of the CDR3 is 13 residues. The V gene lost 1 base and the J gene lost 4 bases, with 4 bases spanning the gap. In germline, CDR1 is LNHDA, CDR2 SQIVND (reference sequence). V and J are TRBV19 and TRBJ2-2; unclear D gene. The receptor was derived from a man in his forties with Graves' hyperthyroidism that later progressed to Graves' ophthalmopathy. The sequenced sample consisted of blood. The CDR3 DNA reads TGTGCCAGTAGTATAGTAGGCACCGGGGAGCTGTTTTTT. Protein sequence: CASSIVGTGELFF.